This record looks at one T cell receptor (beta chain) sequence and its context. This CDR3 has 14 amino acids. Trimming took off 2 bases at V and 1 base at J, with 5 bases between the two ends. Germline V lookup: CDR1 LNHDA, CDR2 SQIVND (reference sequence). Here immunoSEQ multiplex PCR was the method, and the copy in TCRdb shows in-frame clones only, minus some. This sample has 630,000 or so clones, with about 89% found just once. This sample is part of a study of shared T cell receptors in the human thymus. The same sample was also used in a study of human thymus T cells. In that study: Thymic repertoires overlap heavily among unrelated individuals, related research has reported.

The source material was thymocytes. This chain links TRBV19 with TRBJ2-2, with D perhaps matching TRBD1 (5 bases). The TCR was taken from a boy under two years old with a congenital heart defect. This CDR3 is CASSITGNTGELFF. In DNA, the CDR3 is TGTGCCAGTAGTATAACAGGGAACACCGGGGAGCTGTTTTTT.